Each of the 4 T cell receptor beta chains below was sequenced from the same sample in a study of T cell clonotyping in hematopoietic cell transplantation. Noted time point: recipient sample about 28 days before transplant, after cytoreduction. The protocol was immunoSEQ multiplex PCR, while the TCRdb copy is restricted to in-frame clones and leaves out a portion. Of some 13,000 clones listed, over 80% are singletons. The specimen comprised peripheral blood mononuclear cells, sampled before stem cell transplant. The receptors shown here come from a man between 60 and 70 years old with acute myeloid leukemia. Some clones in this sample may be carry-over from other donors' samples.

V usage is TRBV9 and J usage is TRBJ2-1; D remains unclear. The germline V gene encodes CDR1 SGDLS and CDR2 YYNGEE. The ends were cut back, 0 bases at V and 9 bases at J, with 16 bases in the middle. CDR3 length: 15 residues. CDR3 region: CASSVEGIGRIEQFF. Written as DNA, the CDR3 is TGTGCCAGCAGCGTAGAAGGAATCGGCAGGATTGAGCAGTTCTTC.

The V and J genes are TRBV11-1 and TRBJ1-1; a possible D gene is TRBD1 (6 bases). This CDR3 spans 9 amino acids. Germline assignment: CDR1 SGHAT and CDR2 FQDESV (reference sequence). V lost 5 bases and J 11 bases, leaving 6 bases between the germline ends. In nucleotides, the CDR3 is TGTGCCAGCAGCGGGGGCGCTTTCTTT. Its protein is CASSGGAFF.

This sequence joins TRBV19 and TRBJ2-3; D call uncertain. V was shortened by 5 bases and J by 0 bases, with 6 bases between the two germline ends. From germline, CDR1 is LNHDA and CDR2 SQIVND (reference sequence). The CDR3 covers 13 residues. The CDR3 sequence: CASSDSSTDTQYF. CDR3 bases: TGTGCCAGTAGTGATTCGAGCACAGATACGCAGTATTTT. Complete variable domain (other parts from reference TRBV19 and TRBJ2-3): DGGITQSPKYLFRKEGQNVTLSCEQNLNHDAMYWYRQDPGQGLRLIYYSQIVNDFQKGDIAEGYSVSREKKESFPLTVTSAQKNPTAFYLCASSDSSTDTQYFGPGTRLTVL.

CDR3 DNA: TGCAGCGTTGAAGATCCGGGACAGGGAGTGGACTATGGCTACACCTTC. Its protein product is CSVEDPGQGVDYGYTF. The rearrangement uses TRBV29-1 and TRBJ1-2; 9 bases match TRBD1. Trimming removed 0 bases from V and 3 bases from J; junction bases left unmatched: 8. The CDR3 contains 16 residues. The germline gives CDR1 SQVTM, CDR2 ANQGSEA. Full variable domain (outside the CDR3, taken from reference TRBV29-1 and TRBJ1-2): SAVISQKPSRDICQRGTSLTIQCQVDSQVTMMFWYRQQPGQSLTLIATANQGSEATYESGFVIDKFPISRPNLTFSTLTVSNMSPEDSSIYLCSVEDPGQGVDYGYTFGSGTRLTVV.